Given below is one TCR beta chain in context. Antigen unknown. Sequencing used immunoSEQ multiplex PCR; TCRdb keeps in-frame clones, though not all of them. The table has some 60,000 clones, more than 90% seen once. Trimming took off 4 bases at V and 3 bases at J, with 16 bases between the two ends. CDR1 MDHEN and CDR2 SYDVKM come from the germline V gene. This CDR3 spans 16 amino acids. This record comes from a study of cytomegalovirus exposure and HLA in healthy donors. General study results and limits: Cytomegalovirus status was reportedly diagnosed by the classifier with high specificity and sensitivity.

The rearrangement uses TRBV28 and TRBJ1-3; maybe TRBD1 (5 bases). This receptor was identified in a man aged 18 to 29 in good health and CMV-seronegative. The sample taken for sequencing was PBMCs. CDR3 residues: CASSSPGRGGGNTIYF. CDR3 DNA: TGTGCCAGCAGTTCCCCGGGGAGGGGAGGTGGAAACACCATATATTTT.